This T cell receptor beta chain comes out of a study of blood T cell repertoires in COVID-19 (dated by TCRdb to the early 2020s). Study-wide context: Samples from collaborators originated in the United States, Italy and Spain and spanned both the acute and convalescent phases of COVID-19. The prospective study material was composed of cDNA or gDNA derived from T cells, B-cell-depleted T cells, or PBMCs. Subjects who had been exposed to COVID-19, were actively infected with it, or had recovered from it provided the deeply sampled blood TCRbeta repertoires that made up the dataset. The repertoires were released in a freely available public database intended as a resource for research on the immune response to SARS-CoV-2. The samples were drawn from two sources: the first 160 participants of the ongoing ImmuneRACE study, and 950 to 1,500 subjects contributed by 6 global collaborators. The sample metadata nearly always contained a de-identified subject ID, COVID-19 status, age in years and sex. Where HLA class I and class II types were available, the types were taken from metadata supplied by the sample provider, not from assay-based typing. Findings and caveats that apply to the study as a whole: How much clinical and demographic metadata was included differed by source and by participant, and the metadata was provided uncurated.

The collaborating institutions used their own protocols to collect whole blood in K2EDTA tubes. For TCRbeta analysis, collaborators shipped samples as frozen whole blood, isolated PBMCs, or DNA extracted from either of those sample types. The immunoSEQ Assay, a bias-controlled multiplex PCR, was used to amplify TCRbeta CDR3 regions from genomic DNA. The paper's processing steps were these. Within the assay, amplification of reference gene primers was used to estimate how many nucleated cells each sample contained. To quantify the absolute abundance of each unique TCRbeta CDR3 rearrangement, sequence reads were collapsed and filtered. For each sample, productive Simpson clonality was calculated as the square root of Simpson's diversity index across productive rearrangements. In TCRdb, the immuneACCESS table is reduced to in-frame sequences with V and J assigned. These tables do not hold every clone; where another copy was compared, an unresolved V gene accounts for under half, and the others remain unexplained. V, J and clone size were drawn from that table, and D and trimming were deduced from the DNA. This sample holds 240,000 or so clones; 85% to 90% were observed only once. 6.2% of the sample goes to the ten largest clones.

With respect to this clone: The specificity of this receptor is unknown. Base quality data are lacking; no much larger clone is found one base away.

Specimen: peripheral blood. This clonotype was sampled from a man aged 60 to 69 with acute or convalescent COVID-19.

The CDR3 loop reads CASSKDNYGYTF. The DNA reads TGTGCCAGCAGCAAAGACAATTATGGCTACACCTTC. The chain is encoded by TRBV11-1 joined to TRBJ1-2, with the D segment identity uncertain. In the germline V gene (reference sequence), CDR1 corresponds to SGHAT and CDR2 to FQDESV. Trimming takes 5 bases from V and 5 bases from J, and the germline ends sit 9 bases apart. From the cysteine through the phenylalanine, the CDR3 covers 12 amino acids. CDR3 DNA is the only sequence kept; it has 36 bases, read in frame from the first base.